This record looks at one T cell receptor beta chain sequence and its context. This entry is derived from a study of blood T cells in healthy people across ages. The germline V gene encodes CDR1 DFQATT and CDR2 SNEGSKA (reference sequence). The CDR3 contains 17 residues. Trimming took 0 bases from V and 1 from J, leaving 18 bases between them. Total RNA extraction produced at least 5 micrograms (per sample) for the study. With a J-beta primer mix and a sample-barcoded 5' primer, a second PCR ran roughly 6 to 11 cycles. Each of the cDNA molecules was tagged by a template-switch adaptor with 12 random nucleotides. One entry per CDR3 protein, called by TCRdb with MiXCR from the 5' RACE reads. Among 1.5 million to 2 million distinct CDR3 sequences listed, 30% to 40% were seen once.

The sequence derives from a woman younger than 45 in good health. Sequenced input: blood. The chain is built from TRBV20-1 and TRBJ1-2, with no clear D. DNA for the CDR3: TGCAGTGCTAGAGATAACGTGGGCAGCGGGAATAACTATGGCTACACCTTC. This gives the protein CSARDNVGSGNNYGYTF.